This TCR beta chain stems from a study of blood T cell repertoires in COVID-19. The wider study: Acute and convalescent COVID-19 samples came from the United States, Italy and Spain. Sources were T cells, B-cell-depleted T cells, or PBMCs; the material itself was cDNA or gDNA.

CDR3 length: 12 amino acids. V gave up 6 bases and J gave up 5 bases, with 11 bases separating them. CDR1 and CDR2 from the germline V gene are LNHDA and SQIVND (reference sequence). Per the original methods: Amplification from reference gene primers served as the basis for estimated nucleated cell counts. The method was immunoSEQ multiplex PCR; TCRdb's version includes in-frame clones alone and lacks a portion of them. The V and J calls and the clone size are those of that table, but D and trimming were determined from the DNA. The sample shows about 150,000 clones, over 65% of them seen only once. The specimen was peripheral blood. This TCR was recovered from a man between 70 and 80 years old with acute or convalescent COVID-19. This chain uses TRBV19 with TRBJ2-7; a weak D match, TRBD1 (6 bases). The CDR3 here is CASSRDTDEQYF. Here the CDR3 DNA reads TGTGCCAGTAGCCGGGACACCGACGAGCAGTACTTC.